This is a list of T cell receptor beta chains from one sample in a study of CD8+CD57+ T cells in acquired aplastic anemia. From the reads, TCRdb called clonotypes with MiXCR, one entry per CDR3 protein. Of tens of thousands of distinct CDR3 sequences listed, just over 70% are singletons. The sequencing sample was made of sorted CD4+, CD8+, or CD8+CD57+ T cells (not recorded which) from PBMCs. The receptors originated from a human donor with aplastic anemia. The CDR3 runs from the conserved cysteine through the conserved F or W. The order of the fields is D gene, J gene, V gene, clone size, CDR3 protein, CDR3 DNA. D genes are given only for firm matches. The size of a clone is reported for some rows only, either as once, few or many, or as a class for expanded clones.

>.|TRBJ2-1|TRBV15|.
CATSRVGGRWNEQFF
TGTGCCACCAGCAGAGTGGGGGGAAGATGGAATGAGCAGTTCTTC
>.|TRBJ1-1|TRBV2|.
CASGQRAGNTEAFF
TGTGCCAGCGGACAGAGAGCTGGGAACACTGAAGCTTTCTTT
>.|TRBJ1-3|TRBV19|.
CASSIGSGNTIYF
TGTGCCAGTAGTATAGGCTCTGGAAACACCATATATTTT
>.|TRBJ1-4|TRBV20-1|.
CSARGRNEKLFF
TGCAGTGCTAGAGGACGGAATGAAAAACTGTTTTTT
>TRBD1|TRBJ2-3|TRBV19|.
CASSAQPGQGTDTQYF
TGTGCCAGTAGTGCCCAACCGGGACAGGGGACAGATACGCAGTATTTT
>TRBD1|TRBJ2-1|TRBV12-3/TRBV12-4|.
CASSPTGGVYNEQFF
TGTGCCAGCAGCCCTACAGGGGGTGTCTACAATGAGCAGTTCTTC
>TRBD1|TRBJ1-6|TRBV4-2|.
CASSQDTNRGLSPLHF
TGTGCCAGCAGCCAAGATACGAACAGGGGGCTTTCACCCCTCCACTTT
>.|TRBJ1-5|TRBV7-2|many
CASSLDTYQPQHF
TGTGCCAGCAGCTTAGACACGTATCAGCCCCAGCATTTT
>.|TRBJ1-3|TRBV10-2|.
CASSDMTRTGNTIYF
TGCGCCAGCAGTGACATGACAAGAACTGGAAACACCATATATTTT
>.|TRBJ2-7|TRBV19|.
CASSPQSSSYEQYF
TGTGCCAGTAGTCCCCAGTCAAGCTCCTACGAGCAGTACTTC
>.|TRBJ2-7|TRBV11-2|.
CASSLVVGRSSSYEQYF
TGTGCCAGCAGCTTAGTTGTGGGCCGGAGTAGCTCCTACGAGCAGTACTTC
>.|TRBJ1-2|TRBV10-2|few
CAISPGEYGYTF
TGTGCCATCAGCCCTGGGGAGTATGGCTACACCTTC
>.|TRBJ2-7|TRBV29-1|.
CSVELMGGTSYEQYF
TGCAGCGTTGAGCTTATGGGGGGTACCTCCTACGAGCAGTACTTC
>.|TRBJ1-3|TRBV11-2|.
CASSVVDAASGNTIYF
TGTGCCAGCAGCGTAGTGGACGCCGCCTCTGGAAACACCATATATTTT
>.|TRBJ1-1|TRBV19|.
CASSPMGVGTEAFF
TGTGCCAGTAGTCCAATGGGGGTCGGGACTGAAGCTTTCTTT
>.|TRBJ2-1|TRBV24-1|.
CATSSGPINEQFF
TGTGCCACCAGTTCGGGACCGATCAATGAGCAGTTCTTC
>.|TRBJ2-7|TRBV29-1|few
CSVGIGRTSYEQYF
TGCAGCGTTGGTATTGGACGGACTTCCTACGAGCAGTACTTC
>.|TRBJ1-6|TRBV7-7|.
CASSSPLPIRTGSPLHF
TGTGCTAGCAGCTCCCCCCTCCCAATAAGGACTGGTTCACCCCTCCACTTT
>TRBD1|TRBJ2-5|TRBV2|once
CASSPEPGQVVETQYF
TGTGCCAGCAGCCCCGAACCCGGACAGGTAGTTGAGACTCAGTACTTC
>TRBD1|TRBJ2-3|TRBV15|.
CATSRHPGGQGSDSATDTQYF
TGTGCCACCAGCAGGCACCCAGGGGGACAGGGCAGTGATTCGGCGACAGATACGCAGTATTTT
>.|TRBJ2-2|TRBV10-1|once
CASSESVRSNTGELFF
TGCGCCAGCAGTGAGTCGGTTAGATCGAACACCGGGGAGCTGTTTTTT